This T cell receptor beta chain was found in a study of T cells after yellow fever vaccination. From the 5' RACE reads, TCRdb called clonotypes with MiXCR, one entry per CDR3 protein. The sample has around 160,000 distinct CDR3 sequences; 6.5% to 8.5% are singletons. The CDR3 is made up of 14 amino acids. The V gene end was trimmed by 4 bases and the J gene end by 5 bases; junction bases not matched to a gene: 2. Germline CDR1 reads KGHSH; CDR2 reads LQKENI. The clonotype was recovered from a man between 18 and 29 years old who received the YFV17D yellow fever vaccine. The gene calls are TRBV18 and TRBJ1-5; 10 positions match TRBD1. The starting material was CD4+ T cells sorted from PBMCs, obtained 5 days after the first yellow fever vaccination. DNA of the CDR3: TGTGCCAGCTCACTCGACAGGGGGCATCAGCCCCAGCATTTT. As protein: CASSLDRGHQPQHF.